This is a list of T cell receptor beta chains from one sample in a study of CD8+CD57+ T cells in acquired aplastic anemia. From the reads, TCRdb called clonotypes with MiXCR, one entry per CDR3 protein. The sample holds 150,000 to 200,000 distinct CDR3 sequences; about 50% are singletons and the top ten take 10% to 15%. The sequenced material came from sorted CD4+, CD8+, or CD8+CD57+ T cells (not recorded which) from PBMCs. Source of these receptors: a human donor with aplastic anemia. Each CDR3 is given with its conserved first and last residue. Fields, in order: D gene, J gene, V gene, clone size, CDR3 protein, CDR3 DNA. The D gene is left open where the match is weak. Expanded clones are given a class, and other clones once, few, many or no size at all.

TRBD1 TRBJ2-7 TRBV15 few CATSRDRGQGHEQYF TGTGCCACCAGCAGGGATAGGGGACAGGGCCACGAGCAGTACTTC
TRBD1 TRBJ1-2 TRBV20-1 many CSAETGGGYGYTF TGCAGTGCTGAGACAGGGGGGGGCTATGGCTACACCTTC
TRBD2 TRBJ2-5 TRBV9 - CASSVGPSGGSEQYF TGTGCCAGCAGCGTAGGGCCTAGCGGGGGTAGTGAGCAGTACTTC
TRBD2 TRBJ2-3 TRBV6-6 - CASSLAGGMADTQYF TGTGCCAGCAGTTTAGCGGGGGGGATGGCAGATACGCAGTATTTT
TRBD1 TRBJ1-5 TRBV19 once CASRGGQGSQPQHF TGTGCCAGTAGGGGGGGACAGGGAAGTCAGCCCCAGCATTTT
TRBD1 TRBJ1-1 TRBV5-6 - CASSTRTGRYTEAFF TGTGCCAGCAGCACAAGGACAGGGAGGTACACTGAAGCTTTCTTT
- TRBJ2-7 TRBV2 few CASRFSGATYEQYF TGTGCCAGCAGATTCTCCGGGGCGACCTACGAGCAGTACTTC
TRBD1 TRBJ1-1 TRBV6-1 many CASRQGWNTEAFF TGTGCCAGCAGACAGGGGTGGAACACTGAAGCTTTCTTT
TRBD2 TRBJ2-3 TRBV7-6 many CASSLVLLAGGSTDTQYF TGTGCCAGCAGCTTGGTCCTACTAGCGGGGGGGTCCACAGATACGCAGTATTTT
- TRBJ1-3 TRBV7-9 many CASSWTSSSGNTIYF TGTGCCAGCAGCTGGACATCGAGCTCTGGAAACACCATATATTTT
- TRBJ1-3 TRBV30 - CAWSVPGTGNTIYF TGTGCCTGGAGTGTCCCAGGGACTGGAAACACCATATATTTT
- TRBJ2-5 TRBV20-1 - CSAVPMRAGETQYF TGCAGTGCCGTCCCTATGAGGGCGGGGGAGACCCAGTACTTC
- TRBJ2-5 TRBV14 - CASSQVLGGAQYF TGTGCCAGCAGCCAGGTTCTGGGTGGGGCCCAGTACTTC
- TRBJ2-4 TRBV15 - CATSEGPYIQYF TGTGCCACCAGCGAGGGACCGTACATTCAGTACTTC
TRBD2 TRBJ2-7 TRBV15 - CATSSASGTTAYEQYF TGTGCCACCAGCAGCGCCTCCGGGACTACAGCCTACGAGCAGTACTTC
TRBD2 TRBJ2-7 TRBV2 - CASRGLAEQYF TGTGCCAGCAGGGGACTAGCGGAGCAGTACTTC
- TRBJ1-5 TRBV6-5 many CASKGQSNQPQHF TGTGCCAGCAAAGGACAGAGCAATCAGCCCCAGCATTTT
- TRBJ2-5 TRBV10-3 - CATGGARQETQYF TGTGCCACCGGGGGTGCTCGGCAAGAGACCCAGTACTTC
- TRBJ2-7 TRBV20-1 - CSVKLQGGASEQYF TGCAGTGTCAAGCTACAGGGGGGGGCATCCGAGCAGTACTTC
TRBD2 TRBJ2-3 TRBV6-1 - CASSETSGGTDTQYF TGTGCCAGCAGTGAAACTAGCGGAGGCACAGATACGCAGTATTTT
- TRBJ2-7 TRBV7-9 once CASSSRWEQYF TGTGCCAGCAGCTCGAGGTGGGAGCAGTACTTC
TRBD1 TRBJ1-4 TRBV20-1 many CSAQGQPNEKLFF TGCAGTGCCCAGGGACAGCCTAATGAAAAACTGTTTTTT
TRBD1 TRBJ1-5 TRBV20-1 - CSATTGVQPQHF TGCAGTGCAACAACAGGGGTCCAGCCCCAGCATTTT
- TRBJ2-3 TRBV7-6 - CASSLDTISTDTQYF TGTGCCAGCAGCTTGGACACCATAAGCACAGATACGCAGTATTTT
- TRBJ2-1 TRBV12-5 many CASLAPSYNEQFF TGTGCTAGTTTGGCCCCCTCCTACAATGAGCAGTTCTTC
TRBD1 TRBJ1-5 TRBV29-1 - CSVGQGGQPQHF TGCAGCGTGGGACAGGGCGGGCAGCCCCAGCATTTT
TRBD1 TRBJ2-7 TRBV10-1 - CAISDRVSYEQYF TGTGCCATAAGTGACAGGGTGTCCTACGAGCAGTACTTC
- TRBJ1-2 TRBV29-1 - CSVEKRGRPANYGYTF TGCAGCGTTGAAAAGAGAGGCAGACCAGCTAACTATGGCTACACCTTC
TRBD2 TRBJ2-7 TRBV7-3 - CATSSGGAREQYF TGTGCCACCTCAAGCGGGGGGGCACGAGAGCAGTACTTC
- TRBJ2-3 TRBV5-1 - CASATASTDTQYF TGCGCCAGCGCGACAGCGAGCACAGATACGCAGTATTTT
- TRBJ2-1 TRBV10-3 few CAISESTLVANTYNEQFF TGTGCCATCAGTGAGTCGACATTAGTAGCGAATACCTACAATGAGCAGTTCTTC
- TRBJ2-5 TRBV9 - CASSLRWGTQYF TGTGCCAGCAGCTTGAGGTGGGGGACCCAGTACTTC
- TRBJ2-3 TRBV20-1 - CSARDRRRGDTQYF TGCAGTGCTAGAGATCGTCGTCGCGGCGATACGCAGTATTTT
TRBD1 TRBJ1-6 TRBV6-1 many CASTKTGVLYNSPLHF TGTGCCAGCACCAAAACAGGGGTCCTATATAATTCACCCCTCCACTTT
TRBD2 TRBJ2-3 TRBV9 many CASSVGNGGATDTQYF TGTGCCAGCAGCGTAGGGAACGGGGGGGCAACAGATACGCAGTATTTT
- TRBJ1-2 TRBV19 - CASSLRTSNYGYTF TGTGCCAGTAGTCTCCGTACCTCTAACTATGGCTACACCTTC
TRBD2 TRBJ2-5 TRBV20-1 many CSATGLAGVQETQYF TGCAGTGCTACCGGACTAGCGGGGGTTCAAGAGACCCAGTACTTC
- TRBJ1-1 TRBV12-3/TRBV12-4 once CASSVDSGRRAFF TGTGCCAGCAGTGTCGATAGCGGGCGGAGAGCTTTCTTT
- TRBJ2-7 TRBV2 few CATSDRNYEQYF TGTGCCACCTCGGACAGAAACTACGAGCAGTACTTC
- TRBJ2-7 TRBV2 few CASRGVEQYF TGTGCCAGCAGAGGGGTCGAGCAGTACTTC
TRBD1 TRBJ2-2 TRBV18 - CASSPGQLNTGELFF TGTGCCAGCTCACCGGGACAGCTAAACACCGGGGAGCTGTTTTTT
TRBD1 TRBJ1-5 TRBV2 - CASSGTGSFNQPQHF TGTGCCAGCAGCGGGACAGGGTCATTCAATCAGCCCCAGCATTTT
- TRBJ2-7 TRBV4-2 once CASSTKGSAVLYEQYF TGTGCCAGCAGCACGAAGGGTAGCGCTGTGCTCTACGAGCAGTACTTC
TRBD2 TRBJ2-7 TRBV20-1 - CSASGTSGSHEQYF TGCAGTGCTTCTGGGACTAGCGGGAGCCACGAGCAGTACTTC
TRBD1 TRBJ2-7 TRBV20-1 - CSARDFRTGSYEQYF TGCAGTGCTAGAGATTTTCGGACAGGGTCCTACGAGCAGTACTTC
TRBD1 TRBJ2-7 TRBV7-6 - CASSLGTGGLYEQYF TGTGCCAGCAGCTTAGGTACAGGGGGATTATACGAGCAGTACTTC
- TRBJ2-7 TRBV9 - CASSVVSGYEQYF TGTGCCAGCAGCGTAGTCTCGGGGTACGAGCAGTACTTC
TRBD2 TRBJ2-1 TRBV19 - CASSLLAGGEQFF TGTGCCAGTAGTCTGCTAGCGGGTGGTGAGCAGTTCTTC
TRBD1 TRBJ2-3 TRBV12-3/TRBV12-4 many CATQTGGPDTQYF TGTGCCACACAGACAGGGGGGCCAGATACGCAGTATTTT
- TRBJ1-2 TRBV2 - CASSEARYRGAF TGTGCCAGCAGTGAAGCGCGGTACAGAGGGGCCTTC
- TRBJ1-2 TRBV2 few CASSDDSLNYGYTF TGTGCCAGCAGTGACGACAGCCTTAACTATGGCTACACCTTC
TRBD2 TRBJ2-7 TRBV20-1 - CSARGTSGYDQYF TGCAGTGCTAGGGGGACTAGCGGCTACGATCAGTACTTC
- TRBJ1-2 TRBV7-9 many CASSHSGTSIYGYTF TGTGCCAGCAGCCACTCCGGGACATCGATTTATGGCTACACCTTC
- TRBJ2-5 TRBV10-3 few CAIREGTQETQYF TGTGCCATCAGGGAGGGAACCCAAGAGACCCAGTACTTC
TRBD2 TRBJ2-3 TRBV2 - CASKETSGDYTQYF TGTGCCAGCAAGGAGACTAGCGGGGACTATACGCAGTATTTT